The present TCR beta chain was sequenced within a study of cytomegalovirus exposure and HLA in healthy donors. The method was immunoSEQ multiplex PCR; TCRdb's version includes in-frame clones alone and lacks a portion of them. The sample consists of 82,000 or so clones, 90% to 95% of them appearing once. The CDR3 sequence is 13 residues long. The germline gives CDR1 MNHEY, CDR2 SVGAGI. The germline V and J ends were trimmed by 7 bases and 5 bases, with 15 bases remaining between them. Separation from the approximately 710-subject first cohort characterized the roughly 110-subject validation cohort, to which the donors belonged.

This clonotype was sampled from a woman under 30 in good health and CMV-seronegative. The gene calls are TRBV6-5 and TRBJ2-7, with D possibly being TRBD1 (6 bases). The sequenced material came from PBMCs. CDR3 nucleotide sequence: TGTGCCAGCAATCACAGGGAATGGAACGAGCAGTACTTC. As protein: CASNHREWNEQYF.